This T cell receptor beta chain was obtained from a study of blood T cell repertoires in COVID-19. About the research overall: What the recovered Cohort 3 donors had was two negative PCRs, clearance, or symptom resolution. Whether acute or convalescent, the COVID-19 samples came from the United States, Italy and Spain.

Original processing notes: Researchers report that nucleated cell counts were estimated from reference gene primer amplification. Repertoires were generated with immunoSEQ multiplex PCR, while TCRdb's copy carries only in-frame clones and drops some. The V and J calls and clone size come from that table; D and trimming were worked out from the DNA. The repertoire holds over 250,000 clones, with about 88% as singletons. Cohorts were determined from participant-reported clinical history. The ends lost 8 bases at V and 4 bases at J; junction bases unmatched: 9. Germline CDR1 reads SGHTA; CDR2 reads FQGNSA. CDR3 size: 14 residues.

This sequence was found in an older woman in a cohort exposed to, infected with or recovered from COVID-19 (not recorded which). This rearrangement joins TRBV7-2 to TRBJ1-2, with 8 bases identical to TRBD1. The sequencing sample was made of PBMCs or T cells enriched from blood (not recorded which). The CDR3 is CASGFRQGFYGYTF. As DNA, the CDR3 is TGTGCCAGCGGATTCCGACAGGGGTTCTATGGCTACACCTTC. The whole variable domain, remainder taken from reference TRBV7-2 and TRBJ1-2, is GAGVSQSPSNKVTEKGKDVELRCDPISGHTALYWYRQSLGQGLEFLIYFQGNSAPDKSGLPSDRFSAERTGGSVSTLTIQRTQQEDSAVYLCASGFRQGFYGYTFGSGTRLTVV.